Below are 10 T cell receptor beta chains sequenced from a single sample in a study of T-cell memory formation after mild COVID-19. TCRdb fed the 5' RACE reads into MiXCR, producing one record per CDR3 protein. The table lists around 33,000 distinct CDR3 sequences, approximately 21% of them singletons. Material: PBMCs or a T cell subset sorted from them (not recorded which). These receptors came from an adult who had mild COVID-19 (a few samples of this study predate the infection). Cell type and time point are not known.

In its sample, this clonotype was seen many times. The rearrangement joins TRBV5-1 to TRBJ1-1; tentative D call: TRBD1 (6 bases). Trimming removed 4 bases at V and 5 bases at J, with 21 bases between. CDR1 is SGHRS, CDR2 YFSETQ, per germline. The CDR3 has 16 amino acids. The DNA of the CDR3 is TGCGCCAGCAGCACCGGCCTACAGGGTACTCGGACTGAAGCTTTCTTT. Its protein is CASSTGLQGTRTEAFF.

This clonotype was counted many times. The rearrangement links TRBV9 to TRBJ1-1, with D uncertain. Germline V lookup: CDR1 SGDLS, CDR2 YYNGEE. The CDR3 sequence is 14 residues long. Trimming took 0 bases from V and 2 from J, leaving 8 bases between them. The CDR3 loop reads CASSVEPLNTEAFF. The DNA of the CDR3 is TGTGCCAGCAGCGTAGAACCTCTTAACACTGAAGCTTTCTTT.

V is TRBV19 and J is TRBJ2-5, with D possibly TRBD1 on 6 matching bases. The V and J ends lost 3 bases and 4 bases respectively, with 21 bases between them. In germline, CDR1 is LNHDA, CDR2 SQIVND (reference sequence). This CDR3 spans 17 amino acids. The DNA of the CDR3 is TGTGCCAGTAGTATTGGGCAAGGGGTCGGACAGTCAGAGACCCAGTACTTC. Its protein product is CASSIGQGVGQSETQYF.

V gene TRBV7-9 combines with J gene TRBJ1-2; a possible D gene is TRBD1 (5 bases). Germline V gives CDR1 SEHNR, CDR2 FQNEAQ (reference sequence). The CDR3 runs to 14 residues. Between the trimmed V and J ends, which lost 4 bases and 0 bases, there was a span of 9 bases. The CDR3 DNA sequence: TGTGCCAGCAGCTCACTGACAGCTAACTATGGCTACACCTTC. Translation: CASSSLTANYGYTF.

By frequency in the sample, this clonotype is medium-sized. The chain carries TRBV9 and TRBJ2-1; D gene uncertain. Germline assignment: CDR1 SGDLS and CDR2 YYNGEE. This CDR3 has 15 amino acids. V was cut by 2 bases and J by 0 bases, with 9 bases left in between. The CDR3: CASSVGMNSYNEQFF. CDR3 DNA: TGTGCCAGCAGCGTTGGAATGAACTCCTACAATGAGCAGTTCTTC.

V and J are TRBV14 and TRBJ2-3; perhaps TRBD1 as D (6 bases). Germline V gene lookup returns CDR1 SGHDN and CDR2 FVKESK. Deletions cut 4 bases from V and 1 base from J, with 15 bases between. The CDR3 covers 16 residues. The CDR3 sequence: CASSREAGVGTDTQYF. The CDR3 coding sequence is TGTGCCAGCAGCCGCGAAGCAGGGGTGGGCACAGATACGCAGTATTTT.

This clonotype was recorded at least ten times. This chain uses TRBV9 with TRBJ2-2; D is undetermined. The germline V gene encodes CDR1 SGDLS and CDR2 YYNGEE. CDR3 size: 15 residues. Trimming took 1 base from V and 1 from J, leaving 8 bases between them. DNA for the CDR3: TGTGCCAGCAGCGTATCTCTACGGAACACCGGGGAGCTGTTTTTT. This codes for CASSVSLRNTGELFF.

The chain recombines TRBV7-2 with TRBJ2-5; D perhaps matches TRBD1 (6 bases). This CDR3 is 20 amino acids long. V lost 6 bases, J lost 5 bases, and 34 bases lay in between. From germline, CDR1 is SGHTA and CDR2 FQGNSA. CDR3 loop: CASRAIRPGMGAPRRETQYF. The CDR3 region has the DNA TGTGCCAGCAGGGCGATAAGGCCGGGGATGGGGGCCCCGCGGCGGGAGACCCAGTACTTC.

This clonotype was counted ten times or more. The V and J genes are TRBV9 and TRBJ2-1; D unclear. The V gene lost 0 bases and the J gene lost 0 bases, with 10 bases spanning the gap. Germline V gene sequence: CDR1 SGDLS, CDR2 YYNGEE. The CDR3 consists of 16 residues. CDR3 sequence reads: CASSVGTKSSYNEQFF. CDR3 coding DNA: TGTGCCAGCAGCGTAGGGACGAAGAGCTCCTACAATGAGCAGTTCTTC.

Ten or more counts support this clonotype. The chain joins TRBV7-2 to TRBJ2-7, with 7 nucleotides matching TRBD1. The CDR3 has 15 residues. Germline trimming cut 6 bases from V and 2 bases from J; bases unmatched to any gene: 10. CDR1 and CDR2 from the germline V gene are SGHTA and FQGNSA. The chain's CDR3 is CASRSTGTDAYEQYF. CDR3 DNA sequence: TGTGCCAGCAGGTCTACCGGGACAGACGCCTACGAGCAGTACTTC.